The T cell receptor (beta chain) under discussion was sequenced for a study of OX40 agonist ivuxolimab in advanced cancers. Study-level background: Recorded diagnoses for dose-escalation patients were hepatocellular carcinoma, melanoma, renal cell or head and neck cancer. A partial response was reached by three patients: one with hepatocellular carcinoma and two with cutaneous melanoma.

Only in-frame clones appear in the TCRdb table, and some are missing; sequencing was by immunoSEQ multiplex PCR. The sample has 60,000 or so clones, 90% to 95% seen once. As concerns this clone: The target antigen is unknown.

Notes on the study in general: Patients with a partial response at 0.1-3.0 mg/kg had among the lowest clonal expansion. At 0.1 to 3.0 mg/kg, CD4+ and CD8+ blood T cells expanded clonally by week 6.

There are 15 residues in the CDR3. The germline gives CDR1 SGHTA, CDR2 FQGTGA. V lost 2 bases, J lost 0 bases, and 4 bases stayed unmatched. This TCR was sampled from an adult with an advanced solid tumor such as melanoma, head and neck, liver or kidney cancer. The material was CD4+ or CD8+ T cells sorted from blood, obtained in a trial of the OX40 agonist ivuxolimab. V gene TRBV7-3 combines with J gene TRBJ2-7; TRBD1 aligns across 7 bases. The CDR3 sequence: CASSLYPGGSYEQYF. In nucleotides, the CDR3 is TGTGCCAGCAGCTTATACCCAGGGGGCTCCTACGAGCAGTACTTC.